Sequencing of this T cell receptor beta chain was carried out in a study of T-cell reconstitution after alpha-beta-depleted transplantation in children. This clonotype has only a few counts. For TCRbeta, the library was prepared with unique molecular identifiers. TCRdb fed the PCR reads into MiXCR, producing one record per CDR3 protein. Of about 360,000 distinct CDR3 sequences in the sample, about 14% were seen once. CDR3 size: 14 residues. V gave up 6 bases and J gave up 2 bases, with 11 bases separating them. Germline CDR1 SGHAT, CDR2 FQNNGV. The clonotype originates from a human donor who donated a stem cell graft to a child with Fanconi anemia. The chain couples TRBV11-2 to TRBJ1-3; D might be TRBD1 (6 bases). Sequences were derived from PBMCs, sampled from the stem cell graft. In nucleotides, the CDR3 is TGTGCCAGCAGGGTGGGGGCAACTGGAAACACCATATATTTT. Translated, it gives CASRVGATGNTIYF.